This T cell receptor (beta chain) was recorded in a study of PD-1 blockade in classical Hodgkin lymphoma (TCRdb year 2020). In terms of the full investigation: Nivolumab dosing was 3 mg/kg intravenously every 2 weeks, continuing until either disease progression or unacceptable toxicity. The study used CyTOF and TCR beta sequencing to define a peripheral blood immune signature of response to PD-1 blockade in classical Hodgkin lymphoma.

This clone is labeled medium-sized (0.01 to 0.1%). Its binding antigen is unknown. Base-call qualities are not available, and no considerably larger clone is one nucleotide away. CDR1 and CDR2 (ENHRY, SYGVKD) derive from the germline V gene. The CDR3 covers 15 residues, taking in both the cysteine and the phenylalanine. The sequence is cut down to CDR3 DNA, 45 bases in frame from base 1. Ends trimmed: V by 6 bases, J by 5 bases; bases unmatched to a gene: 10. The time point label corresponds to: cycle 1 day 1 (C1D1), immediately before nivolumab initiation. All trial patients had relapsed after autologous stem cell transplantation, with cohorts A, B and C differing in prior brentuximab vedotin exposure. The trial cohort comprised 56 patients with relapsed/refractory classical Hodgkin lymphoma whose best overall responses were complete response, partial response or progressive disease. Single-agent nivolumab was administered to trial patients in the multi-cohort phase II CheckMate 205 trial. Best overall response was determined by an independent review committee according to the 2007 International Working Group response criteria. Trial PBMCs were collected just before the start of nivolumab (C1D1) and during therapy at cycle 2 day 1 and cycle 4 day 1. After peripheral blood was drawn into 8 mL Vacutainer Cell Preparation Tubes, PBMCs were isolated by centrifugation and then cryopreserved.

The Qiagen DNeasy kit was used to extract genomic DNA both from unsorted PBMCs and from the negatively selected CD4+ and CD8+ fractions. Using primers that anneal to V and J segments, immunoSEQ multiplex PCR amplified the TCR beta CDR3 regions. A synthetic immune receptor repertoire was used to minimize amplification bias, and any residual bias was removed computationally once sequencing was done. The paper's data handling went like this. Repertoire diversity was quantified as the Shannon entropy index using custom Python scripts. The unsorted, CD4+ and CD8+ repertoires were each analyzed separately, with the exception of combined analyses, where CD4+ and CD8+ sequences were merged in silico. A clone was considered expanded if an increase in frequency of at least 2-fold after treatment relative to C1D1 was found, and a pseudocount of 0.5 was applied to clones undetected at baseline. Singleton clones were defined as clones with 0 or 1 copy at C1D1, and non-singleton clones were defined as clones with 2 or more copies. Clones expanded in unsorted samples were assigned a CD4+, CD8+ or unknown annotation through matching of protein sequences in sorted samples from the same patient. Diversity changes from C1D1 to C4D1 were tested in paired samples using Wilcoxon tests. TCRdb mirrors the immuneACCESS table, restricted to in-frame sequences. Some clones are absent from its copies; in checked studies, under half trace to an unresolved V gene, and the reason for the others is unknown. The DNA was the basis for D and trimming; V, J and clone size are from that table. For this sample there are roughly 14,000 clones; less than 70% appear just once. Together, the top ten hold about 10% of the sample.

Study-wide conclusions, independent of this receptor: Among trial patients, those achieving complete response had baseline diversity similar to that of newly diagnosed patients, while diversity was significantly lower in partial responders and progressors. CD4+ but not CD8+ TCR diversity rose significantly by C4D1 (p=0.0027 vs p=0.16), most apparent in complete responders (p=0.02). Only a single clinical trial cohort was studied, and what caused the repertoire differences, possibly disease activity or prior therapy, remained undefined. Baseline TCR diversity was reported to be lower in newly diagnosed patients than in healthy donors and to be lower still in relapsed/refractory patients. Diversity was lower in patients who began nivolumab less than 1 year after ASCT, so these patients were left out of later analyses to avoid confounding by immune reconstitution.

The chain is assembled from TRBV10-3 and TRBJ2-3; 8 nucleotides in the junction match TRBD2. This TCR was recovered from a human donor with classical Hodgkin lymphoma. The material was peripheral blood mononuclear cells (PBMCs), obtained at baseline. Read as DNA, the sequence is TGTGCCATCAGCGACGCATCCGGGACTAGAGATACGCAGTATTTT. The encoded protein is CAISDASGTRDTQYF.